These 23 T cell receptor beta chains were all obtained from the same sample, sequenced in a study of identical twins' blood T cells. TCRdb independently ran MiXCR on the 5' RACE reads; one entry per CDR3 protein. In the table there are 350,000 to 400,000 distinct CDR3 sequences, about 28% of which are singletons. The sample comprised PBMCs. Receptor source: a woman aged 18-49 years in good health.

The J gene is TRBJ1-5, the V gene TRBV5-1, with D maybe TRBD1 (6 bases). The germline V gene has CDR1 SGHRS and CDR2 YFSETQ. The CDR3 spans 17 residues. Deletions cut 6 bases from V and 0 bases from J, with 19 bases between. CDR3 residues: CASKEQGRPYSNQPQHF. CDR3 in DNA: TGCGCCAGCAAGGAACAGGGTCGACCTTATAGCAATCAGCCCCAGCATTTT.

There are many counts of this clonotype. V and J are TRBV3-1 and TRBJ2-5; D remains unclear. The CDR3 sequence is 17 residues long. The germline CDR1 and CDR2 sequences are LGHDT and YNNKEL (reference sequence). Deletions cut 0 bases from V and 0 bases from J, with 14 bases between. CDR3 DNA: TGTGCCAGCAGCCAAGATAGTCTGATAGGGTACCAAGAGACCCAGTACTTC. Translation gives CASSQDSLIGYQETQYF.

This clonotype was detected only a few times. The chain has TRBV19 and TRBJ2-5; D possibly corresponds to TRBD1 (5 bases). The CDR3 is 14 amino acids. The V end lost 2 bases, the J end lost 1 base, and 8 bases lay between the germline ends. Germline CDR1 reads LNHDA; CDR2 reads SQIVND (reference sequence). The CDR3 nucleotides read TGTGCCAGTAGTATAAGCGACAGCCAAGAGACCCAGTACTTC. Its protein is CASSISDSQETQYF.

The chain uses TRBV10-3 and TRBJ2-3; 7 positions agree with TRBD1. J was trimmed by 4 bases and V by 6 bases; bases with no gene match: 7. The CDR3 runs to 14 residues. Germline CDR1 and CDR2: ENHRY and SYGVKD. CDR3 sequence reads: CAIRRTGLADTQYF. Here the CDR3 DNA reads TGTGCCATCAGGCGGACAGGCTTGGCAGATACGCAGTATTTT.

The chain employs TRBV20-1 and TRBJ2-1, with D possibly TRBD2 on 6 matching bases. CDR3 length: 16 residues. Germline V gene lookup returns CDR1 DFQATT and CDR2 SNEGSKA (reference sequence). V gave up 3 bases and J gave up 3 bases, with 18 bases separating them. As DNA, the CDR3 is TGCAGTGCTAGGGGTATAGTGGGCGGGGACTACAATGAGCAGTTCTTC. Translated, it gives CSARGIVGGDYNEQFF.

CDR3 DNA: TGTGCCAGCAGCCAAGAATTGAGCCCAACGCAGTTCTTC. Amino acid sequence: CASSQELSPTQFF. The rearrangement links TRBV3-1 to TRBJ2-1; D call uncertain. Germline V gene lookup returns CDR1 LGHDT and CDR2 YNNKEL (reference sequence). CDR3 length: 13 amino acids. The ends were cut back, 0 bases at V and 12 bases at J, with 12 bases in the middle.

In regard to this clonotype: Mismatch with germline at one junction end may stem from a read error. The chain uses TRBV5-6 and TRBJ2-1; D possibly corresponds to TRBD1 (7 bases). This CDR3 is 15 amino acids long. CDR1 SGHDT and CDR2 YYEEEE come from the germline V gene. As DNA, the CDR3 is TGTGTCAGCAGCTTGGGAGGAACAGGGGTTTATGAGCAGTTCTTC. Translating gives CVSSLGGTGVYEQFF.

The sample holds a few counts of this clonotype. The chain has TRBV11-3 and TRBJ1-1; D call uncertain. This CDR3 has 15 residues. Trimming took 5 bases from V and 1 from J, leaving 14 bases between them. Germline V gene data show CDR1 as SGHNT and CDR2 as YENEEA. CDR3 in DNA: TGTGCCAGCAGCCCGTCCTCCCGACAGAACACTGAAGCTTTCTTT. Amino acid sequence: CASSPSSRQNTEAFF.

This clonotype was detected a few times. V and J are TRBV9 and TRBJ2-2; no firm D call. The CDR3 totals 16 residues. V lost 0 bases and J lost 5, with 14 bases in between. The germline V gene has CDR1 SGDLS and CDR2 YYNGEE. The DNA of the CDR3 is TGTGCCAGCAGCGTAGTGAAGGGCCCTCAGACCGGGGAGCTGTTTTTT. Translation: CASSVVKGPQTGELFF.

This clonotype appeared a few times. V usage is TRBV3-1 and J usage is TRBJ1-1; no definite D call. V was trimmed by 7 bases and J by 4 bases, leaving 10 bases between them. This CDR3 is built from 12 residues. Germline assignment: CDR1 LGHDT and CDR2 YNNKEL (reference sequence). The CDR3 DNA is TGTGCCAGCAAAGAGGGTGCCACTGAAGCTTTCTTT. This encodes CASKEGATEAFF.

For this clonotype: Being one base from a much bigger clone, this may be a read error. The chain is built from TRBV29-1 and TRBJ1-2, with 11 bases aligning to TRBD1. Germline lookup yields CDR1 SQVTM and CDR2 ANQGSEA. This CDR3 comprises 14 residues. Trimming at V came to 7 bases and at J to 8 bases, leaving 12 bases not matched to a gene. The CDR3 region has the DNA TGCAGCGCTGGACAGGGGGCGCTTGGCGTAGGCTACACCTTC. Its protein product is CSAGQGALGVGYTF.

Details on this clonotype: A much larger clone lies a single base off, so this may be a read error. V and J are TRBV6-2 or TRBV6-3 and TRBJ1-1, with TRBD1 as a possible D gene (5 bases). The germline gives CDR1 MNHEY, CDR2 SVGEGT. The CDR3 runs 14 residues. V shed 3 bases and J shed 6 bases, with 14 bases lying between them. CDR3 residues: CASSYWGKGAEAFF. Here the CDR3 DNA reads TGTGCCAGCAGTTATTGGGGTAAAGGGGCTGAAGCTTTCTTT.

The chain employs TRBV7-9 and TRBJ1-5, with a tentative D call TRBD1 (5 bases). CDR3 length: 14 residues. Germline V gives CDR1 SEHNR, CDR2 FQNEAQ (reference sequence). Trimming removed 3 bases from V and 6 bases from J, with 12 bases in between. The CDR3: CASSFSRGGQPQHF. The CDR3 DNA follows: TGTGCCAGCAGCTTCTCCCGGGGCGGTCAGCCCCAGCATTTT.

In its sample, this clonotype was seen a few times. V usage is TRBV7-3 and J usage is TRBJ2-5; a possible D gene is TRBD2 (6 bases). Germline loops: CDR1 SGHTA, CDR2 FQGTGA. Trimming took 1 base from V and 5 from J, leaving 8 bases between them. The CDR3 has 13 residues. The CDR3 loop reads CASSLSLAETQYF. The DNA for the CDR3 is TGTGCCAGCAGCTTAAGTCTAGCGGAGACCCAGTACTTC.

The chain carries TRBV3-1 and TRBJ2-1; D assignment may be TRBD1 or TRBD2 (5 bases each). V was shortened by 2 bases and J by 4 bases, with 12 bases between the two germline ends. The germline gives CDR1 LGHDT, CDR2 YNNKEL (reference sequence). The CDR3 has 15 residues. The CDR3 DNA reads TGTGCCAGCAGCCAATGGGGACGAGATTACAATGAGCAGTTCTTC. This gives the protein CASSQWGRDYNEQFF.

The chain links TRBV5-1 to TRBJ2-3, with D perhaps TRBD1 (6 bases). The CDR3 runs 15 residues. The V end was cut by 4 bases, the J end by 0 bases, with 12 bases between. The germline V gene encodes CDR1 SGHRS and CDR2 YFSETQ. CDR3 in amino acids: CASSVRDTSTDTQYF. The CDR3 region has the DNA TGCGCCAGCAGCGTCCGGGACACCAGCACAGATACGCAGTATTTT.

In this sample, this clonotype turned up a few times. The chain links TRBV7-8 to TRBJ2-3; a possible D gene is TRBD2 (5 bases). Germline loops: CDR1 SGHVS, CDR2 FQNEAQ. Between the trimmed V and J ends, which lost 6 bases and 1 base, there was a span of 14 bases. The CDR3 has 15 amino acids. In DNA, the CDR3 is TGTGCCAGCAGAGATTACCGGGGTCGCACAGATACGCAGTATTTT. Its translation is CASRDYRGRTDTQYF.

This sequence joins TRBV2 and TRBJ1-1; D may be TRBD1 (6 bases). There are 17 residues in the CDR3. Germline-derived CDR1 and CDR2 are SNHLY and FYNNEI. The V and J ends lost 0 bases and 0 bases respectively, with 14 bases between them. The CDR3: CASSEAYREALNTEAFF. The DNA of the CDR3 is TGTGCCAGCAGTGAAGCTTACAGGGAGGCTTTGAACACTGAAGCTTTCTTT.

The chain couples TRBV12-3 or TRBV12-4 to TRBJ1-1; no clear D. Trimming removed 2 bases from V and 6 bases from J, with 10 bases in between. The CDR3 consists of 13 residues. DNA of the CDR3: TGTGCCAGCAGTTTACTACGTTGGTCTGAAGCTTTCTTT. Its protein is CASSLLRWSEAFF.

V is TRBV20-1 and J is TRBJ1-1; the D is unclear. The ends were cut back, 5 bases at V and 0 bases at J, with 7 bases in the middle. The CDR3 spans 12 residues. The germline V gene encodes CDR1 DFQATT and CDR2 SNEGSKA (reference sequence). DNA of the CDR3: TGCAGTGCTGTAAAGATGAACACTGAAGCTTTCTTT. The encoded protein is CSAVKMNTEAFF.

This chain uses TRBV3-1 with TRBJ1-1; D not resolved. Germline V lookup: CDR1 LGHDT, CDR2 YNNKEL (reference sequence). The CDR3 sequence is 18 residues long. Trimming left V 0 bases short and J 1 base short, with 18 bases between. CDR3 nucleotides: TGTGCCAGCAGCCAAGATCACCGCGAGTGGACGGAGAACACTGAAGCTTTCTTT. Amino acids: CASSQDHREWTENTEAFF.

This clonotype was observed many times. The genes are TRBV5-1 and TRBJ1-1, with D unclear. CDR3 length: 15 residues. V shed 1 base and J shed 0 bases, with 10 bases lying between them. Per the germline V gene, CDR1 is SGHRS and CDR2 is YFSETQ. Written as DNA, the CDR3 is TGCGCCAGCAGCTTGATCACTCCGATGAACACTGAAGCTTTCTTT. As protein: CASSLITPMNTEAFF.

This chain joins TRBV6-2 or TRBV6-3 and TRBJ2-5; no clear D gene. Trimming took 2 bases from V and 13 from J, leaving 17 bases between them. CDR3 length equals 13 residues. Per the germline V gene, CDR1 is MNHEY and CDR2 is SVGEGT. The chain's CDR3 is CASSYQDGEEWYF. For the CDR3, the DNA is TGTGCCAGCAGTTACCAGGACGGAGAAGAATGGTACTTC.